This TCR beta chain is drawn from a study of T cell repertoires in cytomegalovirus infection (dated by TCRdb to between 2018 and 2020). Study-wide context: Peptide stimulations targeted recently identified HLA-C-restricted CMV epitopes, whose presentation resists viral immunomodulation, together with well-studied HLA-B-restricted epitopes. Because public TCR beta signatures pointed to carriage of CMV infection together with the matching HLA type, the HLA type of each donor mattered for the analysis.

This clonotype was detected only a few times. Its recognized antigen is unknown. No per-base quality is available; no much larger clone lies one base away. This specimen's treatment or condition label, interpreted: in vitro stimulation with specific CMV peptide epitopes to enrich CMV-specific T cells. Reads for this sample came from an Illumina HiSeq 1500. TCRdb reworked the public reads: Q25 trimming with fastp, MiXCR clone assembly, productive beta chains retained. Rows are unified per CDR3 protein, each entry keeping the most common DNA and genes. The sample data list approximately 120,000 distinct CDR3 sequences, and about 28% of these were observed just once. About 81% of the sample is taken by the ten largest. Paper-wide results and their limitations: In both this cohort and an independent approximately 400-donor cohort, the cumulative frequency of public TCR beta family members distinguished carriers of CMV infection plus the relevant HLA type. In the ex vivo response, HLA-C-restricted CMV-specific TCR beta clonotypes were dominant, and in two of eight donors the single most frequent clonotype came from this HLA-C-restricted group.

V and J lose 0 bases and 4 bases, and a span of 10 bases separates them. From a lookup of the germline V gene (reference sequence), CDR1 and CDR2 are SGHNT and YYREEE. The CDR3 covers 14 residues, taking in both the cysteine and the phenylalanine. Of the read, only the CDR3 DNA is kept; its 42 bases are in frame from base 1. This clonotype was sampled from a human donor in good health (CMV status not recorded). Some clones in this sample may be carry-over from other donors' samples. The sample was CD8+ T cells from cultured PBMCs, taken from culture after CMV antigen stimulation. This chain is built from TRBV5-4 and TRBJ2-5; no D gene call is confident. The CDR3 has the sequence CASSLVGNGETQYF. The DNA sequence is given as TGTGCCAGCAGCTTGGTAGGGAATGGAGAGACCCAGTACTTC.